This paragraph reports one TCR beta chain. The target of this receptor is not known. Base-call qualities are not available, and no considerably larger clone is one nucleotide away. The record originates from a study of CD8 T cells in ankylosing spondylitis (dated by TCRdb to between 2016 and 2019). Background on the whole study: T cell receptor beta repertoires were profiled in healthy donors and ankylosing spondylitis patients so that disease-linked TCR variants could be found. Peripheral blood was sampled, and synovial fluid was additionally collected from ankylosing spondylitis patients. The full study cohort was made up of over 20 ankylosing spondylitis patients and 95 to 130 healthy donors.

What the authors observed across the whole study: Some motif variants had previously been reported in the synovial fluid and blood of reactive arthritis patients, which suggests shared mechanisms of disease initiation. The disease-linked clones were reported as significantly enriched in matched synovial fluid samples from ankylosing spondylitis patients. The disease-linked clones had a CD8+ phenotype and were found at relatively low frequencies in peripheral blood. Blood from ankylosing spondylitis patients appeared to be characterized by a TCR beta motif composed of under 10 highly homologous amino acid variants.

Instrument used: Illumina HiSeq 2500. TCR beta libraries were prepared by quantitative 5'-RACE with molecular barcodes. Concerning the study's data processing: A new computational method, built on a probabilistic model of VDJ rearrangement, was used to identify disease-linked TCR variants. The public reads were reprocessed in TCRdb via fastp at Q25 and MiXCR, keeping in-frame beta chains. Identical CDR3 proteins give one entry, which carries the most common genes and DNA. TCRdb, not the original authors, processed these V and J calls. This sample is represented by roughly 490,000 distinct CDR3 sequences; less than 6% of them were singletons. Around 3.6% of the sample lies in the top ten. The germline V gene gives CDR1 as MGHRA and CDR2 as YSYEKL. After removal of 4 bases from V and 1 base from J, the junction retains 6 bases not matched to a gene. Inclusive of the bounding cysteine and phenylalanine, the CDR3 is 16 residues long. Of all the DNA, just the CDR3 is kept, 48 bases in frame from base 1.

This clonotype originated in a male donor with ankylosing spondylitis. The sequencing sample was made of blood, either unsorted or a sorted T cell fraction (not recorded which). Recombination joined TRBV4-1 with TRBJ2-1, with 8 bases matching TRBD2. The CDR3 in this case is CASSPQRELSYNEQFF. The nucleotide sequence is TGCGCCAGCAGCCCCCAGCGGGAGTTATCCTACAATGAGCAGTTCTTC.